The 32 T cell receptor beta chains listed next were all sequenced from one sample in a study of blood T cell repertoires in COVID-19. Libraries were prepared by immunoSEQ multiplex PCR; TCRdb keeps only in-frame clonotypes and omits some of them. This table has approximately 170,000 clones, less than 90% appearing once. The sample comprised peripheral blood. These receptors all stem from a man aged 30 to 39 with acute or convalescent COVID-19.

The rearrangement uses TRBV5-6 and TRBJ2-7, with D possibly TRBD1 on 6 matching bases. The CDR3 runs 16 residues. The V gene lost 3 bases and the J gene lost 4 bases, with 20 bases spanning the gap. Germline V gene sequence: CDR1 SGHDT, CDR2 YYEEEE. The CDR3 DNA follows: TGTGCCAGCAGCTGGGGGCACAGAGCGTGGATTTACGAGCAGTACTTC. Protein product: CASSWGHRAWIYEQYF.

This sequence joins TRBV7-8 and TRBJ1-2, with D perhaps TRBD1 (5 bases). V dropped 5 bases and J dropped 8 bases, with 15 bases sitting between them. This CDR3 region has 13 residues. Per germline, CDR1 SGHVS and CDR2 FQNEAQ. The CDR3 protein is CASSVAGYGGYTF. The CDR3 bases are TGTGCCAGCAGCGTTGCAGGGTATGGGGGCTACACCTTC.

The chain recombines TRBV19 with TRBJ1-5; D is perhaps TRBD1 (6 bases). The germline V gene has CDR1 LNHDA and CDR2 SQIVND (reference sequence). The CDR3 extends over 16 amino acids. Trimming shortened V by 3 bases and J by 7 bases, and 19 bases separated the two germline ends. CDR3 sequence reads: CASSMVWEGVKQPQHF. Written as DNA, the CDR3 is TGTGCCAGTAGTATGGTATGGGAGGGGGTGAAACAGCCCCAGCATTTT.

The chain couples TRBV9 to TRBJ2-3; TRBD2 aligns across 12 bases. V lost 4 bases, J lost 6 bases, and 3 bases stayed unmatched. CDR1 is SGDLS, CDR2 YYNGEE, per germline. The length of the CDR3 is 14 residues. CDR3 protein: CASSHGLAGDTQYF. As DNA, the CDR3 is TGTGCCAGCAGCCATGGACTAGCGGGGGATACGCAGTATTTT. Using reference TRBV9 and TRBJ2-3 for the parts outside the CDR3, the full variable domain is DSGVTQTPKHLITATGQRVTLRCSPRSGDLSVYWYQQSLDQGLQFLIQYYNGEERAKGNILERFSAQQFPDLHSELNLSSLELGDSALYFCASSHGLAGDTQYFGPGTRLTVL.

V and J are TRBV2 and TRBJ1-5, with D perhaps matching TRBD1 (6 bases). This CDR3 has 12 residues. Deletions cut 5 bases from V and 8 bases from J, with 10 bases between. CDR1 and CDR2 from the germline V gene are SNHLY and FYNNEI. The CDR3 coding sequence is TGTGCCAGCAGTACAAAGGGGGAGCCCCAGCATTTT. It yields the protein CASSTKGEPQHF.

The chain couples TRBV5-1 to TRBJ1-6; possible D gene TRBD1, 5 bases. The CDR3 length is 13 residues. Germline V CDR1 and CDR2: SGHRS, YFSETQ. V lost 6 bases to trimming and J lost 7 bases, with 11 bases between them. CDR3 residues: CASTGRLNSPLHF. CDR3 nucleotides: TGCGCCAGCACAGGGCGGCTGAATTCACCCCTCCACTTT.

This rearrangement joins TRBV6-5 to TRBJ1-3, with D perhaps matching TRBD1 (5 bases). Looked up from germline, CDR1 is MNHEY and CDR2 is SVGAGI. Deletions cut 11 bases from V and 0 bases from J, with 17 bases between. The CDR3 length is 15 residues. For the CDR3, the DNA is TGTGCCGTCCTCGGCAGGGTCTCCTCTGGAAACACCATATATTTT. It translates to CAVLGRVSSGNTIYF.

V is TRBV7-3 and J is TRBJ1-2; possibly TRBD1 for D (5 bases). Germline assignment: CDR1 SGHTA and CDR2 FQGTGA. This CDR3 region has 14 residues. The germline V and J ends were trimmed by 8 bases and 8 bases, with 21 bases remaining between them. Written as DNA, the CDR3 is TGTGCCAGCGGCGATGGCAGGGTGGATCGCGGCTACACCTTC. This sequence encodes CASGDGRVDRGYTF.

The DNA for the CDR3 is TGTGCCAGCAGTAGTTGGACAGCGAACACTGAAGCTTTCTTT. Its protein product is CASSSWTANTEAFF. This chain links TRBV7-2 with TRBJ1-1; D is possibly TRBD1 (6 bases). This CDR3 has 14 residues. V dropped 6 bases and J dropped 1 base, with 12 bases sitting between them. Germline assignment: CDR1 SGHTA and CDR2 FQGNSA.

The chain combines TRBV5-1 with TRBJ1-6; TRBD1 agrees at 10 bases. Losses at the gene ends were 2 bases for V and 8 bases for J; bases not matched to a gene: 4. The CDR3 is 15 amino acids. Germline V gene data show CDR1 as SGHRS and CDR2 as YFSETQ. The chain's CDR3 is CASSLDGTGDSPLHF. CDR3 bases: TGCGCCAGCAGCTTAGACGGGACAGGGGATTCACCCCTCCACTTT. Variable domain in full (rest from reference TRBV5-1 and TRBJ1-6): KAGVTQTPRYLIKTRGQQVTLSCSPISGHRSVSWYQQTPGQGLQFLFEYFSETQRNKGNFPGRFSGRQFSNSRSEMNVSTLELGDSALYLCASSLDGTGDSPLHFGNGTRLTVT.

CDR3 sequence reads: CSVIRTYNEQFF. CDR3 DNA sequence: TGCAGCGTGATACGTACATACAATGAGCAGTTCTTC. This chain joins TRBV29-1 and TRBJ2-1; D gene unclear. V lost 6 bases to trimming and J lost 4 bases, with 10 bases between them. The CDR3 has 12 amino acids. From germline, CDR1 is SQVTM and CDR2 ANQGSEA.

The V and J genes are TRBV7-2 and TRBJ1-1; the D gene is possibly TRBD1 (5 bases). The CDR3 runs to 15 residues. Trimming pared 3 bases from V and 1 base from J, leaving 12 bases between. Germline CDR1 SGHTA, CDR2 FQGNSA. For the CDR3, the DNA is TGTGCCAGCAGCTTGTGGGGCGGGGGGAACACTGAAGCTTTCTTT. Amino acid sequence: CASSLWGGGNTEAFF.

This chain links TRBV19 with TRBJ2-3, with TRBD1 matching 10 bases. V gave up 5 bases and J gave up 3 bases; unmatched junction bases: 5. This CDR3 is 15 amino acids long. From germline, CDR1 is LNHDA and CDR2 SQIVND (reference sequence). CDR3 nucleotides: TGTGCCAGTAGTCGAAGGGACAGGGGAACAGATACGCAGTATTTT. Protein sequence: CASSRRDRGTDTQYF.

The chain employs TRBV5-8 and TRBJ2-3; TRBD2 matches at 14 bases. V gave up 1 base and J gave up 8 bases; unmatched junction bases: 6. The CDR3 covers 16 residues. The V gene's germline CDR1 is SGHTS and CDR2 YDEGEE. The DNA for the CDR3 is TGTGCCAGCAGCTTGTCCGGGACTAGCGGGAGTGGTACGCAGTATTTT. This translates into CASSLSGTSGSGTQYF.

The rearrangement links TRBV3-1 (or the pseudogene TRBV3-2) to TRBJ2-3; D may be TRBD2 (6 bases). The CDR3 covers 14 residues. Trimming pared 5 bases from V and 5 bases from J, leaving 14 bases between. Germline V gives CDR1 LGHDT, CDR2 YNNKEL (reference sequence). The CDR3 DNA sequence: TGTGCCAGCAGCAGGGACTGGATACGAGATACGCAGTATTTT. It translates to CASSRDWIRDTQYF.

This chain connects TRBV5-4 to TRBJ2-7; D might be TRBD2 (6 bases). CDR1 and CDR2 from the germline V gene are SGHNT and YYREEE (reference sequence). The CDR3 spans 13 residues. V was clipped by 0 bases and J by 6 bases, with 10 bases between them. The CDR3: CASSLGGVLEQYF. The CDR3 coding sequence is TGTGCCAGCAGCTTGGGCGGGGTACTCGAGCAGTACTTC.

V gene TRBV7-8 combines with J gene TRBJ1-1; D unresolved. The CDR3 totals 12 residues. CDR1 is SGHVS, CDR2 FQNEAQ, per germline. The ends were cut back, 8 bases at V and 10 bases at J, with 17 bases in the middle. The CDR3 sequence is CASGTGVWGAFF. CDR3 coding DNA: TGTGCCAGCGGAACCGGGGTTTGGGGAGCTTTCTTT.

This chain joins TRBV7-8 and TRBJ1-5; 9 nucleotides match TRBD1. The CDR3 contains 15 residues. Germline V gene sequence: CDR1 SGHVS, CDR2 FQNEAQ. V was pared by 2 bases and J by 4 bases, with 3 bases of the junction left unmatched. The CDR3 bases are TGTGCCAGCAGCTTAAGGACAGGGGAGAATCAGCCCCAGCATTTT. It specifies CASSLRTGENQPQHF.

This clone appeared a single time. V is TRBV29-1 and J is TRBJ2-1; TRBD1 is a possible D gene (5 bases). Germline V CDR1 and CDR2: SQVTM, ANQGSEA. The CDR3 is 15 amino acids. V gave up 4 bases and J gave up 1 base, with 14 bases separating them. CDR3 region: CSVGPGAGSYNEQFF. CDR3 bases: TGCAGCGTTGGACCGGGCGCAGGGTCCTACAATGAGCAGTTCTTC.

This chain uses TRBV7-6 with TRBJ2-3; 10 nucleotides match TRBD2. The germline CDR1 and CDR2 sequences are SGHVS and FNYEAQ. This CDR3 has 15 residues. V dropped 4 bases and J dropped 1; count of bases not matched to a gene: 2. The DNA of the CDR3 is TGTGCCAGCAGCTCCGGGACTAGCGGCACAGATACGCAGTATTTT. This encodes CASSSGTSGTDTQYF.

The rearrangement links TRBV10-3 to TRBJ1-1; 9 nucleotides agree with TRBD1. Per germline, CDR1 ENHRY and CDR2 SYGVKD. This CDR3 is built from 14 residues. V lost 8 bases to trimming and J lost 1 base; unmatched junction nucleotides: 5. CDR3 sequence: CAIGTGGWNTEAFF. The CDR3 nucleotides are TGTGCCATCGGTACAGGGGGCTGGAACACTGAAGCTTTCTTT.

Only one count was recorded for this clone. The rearrangement links TRBV6-4 to TRBJ2-5; D possibly corresponds to TRBD2 (5 bases). The CDR3 is 13 residues long. The V end lost 7 bases, the J end lost 7 bases, and 16 bases lay between the germline ends. Germline loops: CDR1 MRHNA, CDR2 SNTAGT. The CDR3 DNA reads TGTGCCAGCACAGGCCCTAACCGGGGGACCCAGTACTTC. Amino acids: CASTGPNRGTQYF.

This clone showed up just a few times. This chain joins TRBV2 and TRBJ1-6; 8 bases fit TRBD1. The CDR3 loop spans 15 amino acids. Germline values: CDR1 SNHLY, CDR2 FYNNEI. V gave up 3 bases and J gave up 8 bases; unmatched junction bases: 6. CDR3 nucleotide sequence: TGTGCCAGCAGTGATGGGACAGGACTGTATTCACCCCTCCACTTT. It specifies CASSDGTGLYSPLHF.

This chain joins TRBV18 and TRBJ1-2; D might be TRBD1 (6 bases). This CDR3 spans 13 amino acids. Trimming shortened V by 3 bases and J by 8 bases, and 13 bases separated the two germline ends. CDR1 and CDR2 (germline): KGHSH, LQKENI. CDR3 loop: CASSPTGTPGYTF. The CDR3 nucleotides read TGTGCCAGCTCACCGACCGGGACACCAGGCTACACCTTC.

The chain uses TRBV2 and TRBJ1-1; D is possibly TRBD1 (6 bases). Germline V lookup: CDR1 SNHLY, CDR2 FYNNEI. This CDR3 region has 13 residues. V shed 8 bases and J shed 6 bases, with 16 bases lying between them. DNA of the CDR3: TGTGCCAGCGACGTCGTGGCAGGGGCTGAAGCTTTCTTT. Translation: CASDVVAGAEAFF.

V usage is TRBV5-1 and J usage is TRBJ2-7; a weak D match, TRBD2 (5 bases). The CDR3 totals 14 residues. Trimming removed 3 bases from V and 3 bases from J, with 13 bases in between. Germline lookup yields CDR1 SGHRS and CDR2 YFSETQ. The DNA for the CDR3 is TGCGCCAGCAGCTCTCTGACGGGGAGCTACGAGCAGTACTTC. This gives the protein CASSSLTGSYEQYF.

V usage is TRBV4-1 and J usage is TRBJ2-1, with 9 bases fitting TRBD1. The germline V gene encodes CDR1 MGHRA and CDR2 YSYEKL. V gave up 5 bases and J gave up 8 bases; unmatched junction bases: 10. The CDR3 consists of 15 residues. The CDR3 region has the DNA TGCGCCAGCAGCTCACGGGACAGGGATTTCGATGAGCAGTTCTTC. Residues: CASSSRDRDFDEQFF.

The chain employs TRBV6-5 and TRBJ2-7; D gene uncertain. Trimming removed 7 bases from V and 2 bases from J, with 15 bases in between. From germline, CDR1 is MNHEY and CDR2 SVGAGI. This CDR3 has 14 residues. The CDR3 nucleotides are TGTGCCAGCATCCCCTCCGGGTTGACCTACGAGCAGTACTTC. This encodes CASIPSGLTYEQYF.

This chain connects TRBV2 to TRBJ1-1; the match to TRBD1 covers 8 bases. The J segment lost 1 base and the V segment lost 6 bases, leaving 7 bases of the junction unmatched. This CDR3 has 15 residues. CDR1 SNHLY and CDR2 FYNNEI come from the germline V gene. CDR3 sequence: CASRMDRVGNTEAFF. In nucleotides, the CDR3 is TGTGCCAGCAGGATGGACAGGGTAGGGAACACTGAAGCTTTCTTT.

The CDR3 DNA reads TGTGCCAGCAGCTTAAGGGGATTCAGGGGGGCCCAAGGGTCCCAGCCCCAGCATTTT. Protein product: CASSLRGFRGAQGSQPQHF. V and J are TRBV7-2 and TRBJ1-5, with TRBD1 matching 7 bases. J gave up 7 bases and V 2 bases, and 20 bases lay outside the gene matches. The CDR3 has 19 residues. The germline V gene encodes CDR1 SGHTA and CDR2 FQGNSA. The full variable domain, with the rest looked up from reference TRBV7-2 and TRBJ1-5, is GAGVSQSPSNKVTEKGKDVELRCDPISGHTALYWYRQSLGQGLEFLIYFQGNSAPDKSGLPSDRFSAERTGGSVSTLTIQRTQQEDSAVYLCASSLRGFRGAQGSQPQHFGDGTRLSIL.

The rearrangement joins TRBV11-2 to TRBJ2-7; TRBD1 might be the D (5 bases). Trimming removed 1 base at V and 3 bases at J, with 13 bases between. CDR1 is SGHAT, CDR2 FQNNGV, per germline. CDR3 length: 15 residues. DNA for the CDR3: TGTGCCAGCAGCTTAGTTGCAGGGTTGCGCTACGAGCAGTACTTC. The encoded protein is CASSLVAGLRYEQYF.

The chain carries TRBV5-1 and TRBJ1-3, with D uncertain. The CDR3 has 17 amino acids. Trimming pared 2 bases from V and 0 bases from J, leaving 15 bases between. Germline CDR1 and CDR2: SGHRS and YFSETQ. The CDR3 protein is CASSLVAATDSGNTIYF. CDR3 sequence (DNA): TGCGCCAGCAGCTTAGTCGCGGCTACCGACTCTGGAAACACCATATATTTT.